The T cell receptor beta chain described here comes from a study of T cell repertoires in cytomegalovirus infection. Background on the study: HLA-C-restricted CMV epitopes, recently identified, and well-studied HLA-B-restricted ones were used by the study. Indicated by public TCR beta signatures were CMV infection and matching HLA type. The study's findings and limits: Carriage of CMV together with the relevant HLA was identifiable through cumulative public TCR beta family frequency.

TCRdb redid the calling of the reads with MiXCR, one entry per CDR3 protein. The sample carries 750,000 to 900,000 distinct CDR3 sequences, 25% to 35% recorded once. As regards this clonotype: No antigen is known for it.

Germline V gives CDR1 MGHRA, CDR2 YSYEKL. The CDR3 sequence is 14 residues long. The V end was cut by 4 bases, the J end by 0 bases, with 9 bases between. The V and J genes are TRBV4-1 and TRBJ1-2; no clear D. The TCR originated in a human donor in good health (CMV status not recorded). Some clones in this sample may be carry-over from other donors' samples. The sample was cultured CD8+ T cells from PBMCs, taken from culture after CMV antigen stimulation. Here the CDR3 DNA reads TGCGCCAGCAGCCTCTGGGGTTCTAACTATGGCTACACCTTC. Translated: CASSLWGSNYGYTF.